The clone carrying this T cell receptor (beta chain) appeared many times. Its target is unknown. Germline CDR1 reads DFQATT; CDR2 reads SNEGSKA (reference sequence). Between the trimmed V and J ends, which lost 5 bases and 4 bases, there was a span of 9 bases. This CDR3 is 12 amino acids long. The data originate from a study of CD8 T cells in ankylosing spondylitis. MiXCR, run by TCRdb on the 5' RACE reads, gives a single entry per CDR3 protein. The sample contains fewer than 550,000 distinct CDR3 sequences, about 5.4% of which appear only once. Study findings and constraints: A TCR beta motif of 7 to 9 highly homologous variants seemed to mark ankylosing spondylitis blood. Some of the motif variants had earlier been found in reactive arthritis patients' fluid and blood.

This clonotype was obtained from a male donor with ankylosing spondylitis. Material: blood, either unsorted or a sorted T cell fraction (not recorded which). This chain joins TRBV20-1 and TRBJ1-5; D uncertain. The CDR3 region is CSADPGNQPQHF. For the CDR3, the DNA is TGCAGTGCTGATCCGGGAAATCAGCCCCAGCATTTT.